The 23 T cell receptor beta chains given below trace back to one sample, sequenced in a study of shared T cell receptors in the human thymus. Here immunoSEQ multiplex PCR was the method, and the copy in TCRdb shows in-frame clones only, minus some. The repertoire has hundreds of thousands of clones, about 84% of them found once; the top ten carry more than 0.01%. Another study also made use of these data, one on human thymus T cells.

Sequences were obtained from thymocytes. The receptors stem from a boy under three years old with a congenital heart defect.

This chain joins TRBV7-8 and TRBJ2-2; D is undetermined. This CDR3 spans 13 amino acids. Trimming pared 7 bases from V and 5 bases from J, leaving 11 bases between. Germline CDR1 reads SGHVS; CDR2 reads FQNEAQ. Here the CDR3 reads CASNSMLTGELFF. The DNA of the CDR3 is TGTGCCAGCAACTCGATGCTAACCGGGGAGCTGTTTTTT.

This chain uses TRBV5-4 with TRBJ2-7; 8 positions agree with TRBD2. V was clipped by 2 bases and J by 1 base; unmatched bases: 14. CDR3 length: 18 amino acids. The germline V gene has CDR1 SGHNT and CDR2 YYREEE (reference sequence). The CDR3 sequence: CASSFRPLLADSSYEQYF. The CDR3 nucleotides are TGTGCCAGCAGCTTCCGCCCCCTACTAGCGGACAGTTCCTACGAGCAGTACTTC.

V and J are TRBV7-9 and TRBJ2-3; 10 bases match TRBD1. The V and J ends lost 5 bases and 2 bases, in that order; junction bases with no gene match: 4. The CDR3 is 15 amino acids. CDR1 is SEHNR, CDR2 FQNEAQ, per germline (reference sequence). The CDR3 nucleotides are TGTGCCAGCAGCCAGGGACAGGGGCTCACAGATACGCAGTATTTT. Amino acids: CASSQGQGLTDTQYF.

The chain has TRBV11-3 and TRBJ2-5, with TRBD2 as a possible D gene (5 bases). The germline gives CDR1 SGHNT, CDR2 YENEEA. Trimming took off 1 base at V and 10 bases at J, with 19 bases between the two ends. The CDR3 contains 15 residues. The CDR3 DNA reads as TGTGCCAGCAGCTTAGTAGAGCGTCTTCGGGAAGGCCAGTACTTC. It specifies CASSLVERLREGQYF. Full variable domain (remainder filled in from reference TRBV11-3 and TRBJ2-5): EAGVVQSPRYKIIEKKQPVAFWCNPISGHNTLYWYLQNLGQGPELLIRYENEEAVDDSQLPKDRFSAERLKGVDSTLKIQPAELGDSAVYLCASSLVERLREGQYFGPGTRLLVL.

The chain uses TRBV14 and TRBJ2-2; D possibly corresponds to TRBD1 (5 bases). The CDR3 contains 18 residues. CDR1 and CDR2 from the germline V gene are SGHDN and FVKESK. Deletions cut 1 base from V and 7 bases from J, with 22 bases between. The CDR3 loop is CASSQAPRRGPTVGELFF. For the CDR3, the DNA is TGTGCCAGCAGCCAAGCTCCCCGAAGGGGCCCCACGGTCGGGGAGCTGTTTTTT.

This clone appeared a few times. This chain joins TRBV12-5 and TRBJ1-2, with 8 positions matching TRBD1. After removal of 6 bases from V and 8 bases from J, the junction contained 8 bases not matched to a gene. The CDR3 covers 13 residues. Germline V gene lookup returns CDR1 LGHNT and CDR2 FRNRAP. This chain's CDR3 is CASGVTGARGYTF. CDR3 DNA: TGTGCTAGTGGCGTGACAGGGGCTAGGGGCTACACCTTC.

The CDR3 reads CASSLYPSGTADQPQHF. The CDR3 DNA reads TGCGCCAGCAGCTTGTACCCGTCCGGGACAGCCGATCAGCCCCAGCATTTT. The rearrangement joins TRBV5-1 to TRBJ1-5; 7 bases are a match to TRBD1. V lost 1 base, J lost 5 bases, and 12 bases stayed unmatched. The CDR3 is 17 amino acids. Germline-derived CDR1 and CDR2 are SGHRS and YFSETQ. The whole variable domain, remainder taken from reference TRBV5-1 and TRBJ1-5, is KAGVTQTPRYLIKTRGQQVTLSCSPISGHRSVSWYQQTPGQGLQFLFEYFSETQRNKGNFPGRFSGRQFSNSRSEMNVSTLELGDSALYLCASSLYPSGTADQPQHFGDGTRLSIL.

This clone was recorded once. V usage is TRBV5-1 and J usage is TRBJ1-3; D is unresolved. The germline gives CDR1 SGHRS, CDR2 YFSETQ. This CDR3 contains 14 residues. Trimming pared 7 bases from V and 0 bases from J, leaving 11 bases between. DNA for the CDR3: TGCGCCAGCCAAAATGGAGTCTCTGGAAACACCATATATTTT. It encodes CASQNGVSGNTIYF.

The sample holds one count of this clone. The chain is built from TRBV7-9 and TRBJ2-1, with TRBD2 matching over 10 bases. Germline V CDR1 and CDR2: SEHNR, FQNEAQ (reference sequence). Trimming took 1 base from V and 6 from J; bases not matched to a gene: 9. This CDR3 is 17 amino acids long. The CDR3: CASSLGLAGGKLNEQFF. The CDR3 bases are TGTGCCAGCAGCTTAGGTTTAGCGGGAGGTAAACTCAATGAGCAGTTCTTC.

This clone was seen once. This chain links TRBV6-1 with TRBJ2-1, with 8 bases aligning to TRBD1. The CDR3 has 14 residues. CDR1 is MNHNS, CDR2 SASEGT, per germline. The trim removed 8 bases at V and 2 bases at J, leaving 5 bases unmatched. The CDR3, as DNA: TGTGCCAGCCAGGGGGCAGGGCCCTACAATGAGCAGTTCTTC. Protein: CASQGAGPYNEQFF.

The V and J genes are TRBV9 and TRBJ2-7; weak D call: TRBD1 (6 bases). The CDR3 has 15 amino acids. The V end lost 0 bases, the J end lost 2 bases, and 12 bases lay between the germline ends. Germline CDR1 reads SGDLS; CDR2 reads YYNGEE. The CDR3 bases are TGTGCCAGCAGCGTAGGTAGAAGACAGGCCTACGAGCAGTACTTC. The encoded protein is CASSVGRRQAYEQYF.

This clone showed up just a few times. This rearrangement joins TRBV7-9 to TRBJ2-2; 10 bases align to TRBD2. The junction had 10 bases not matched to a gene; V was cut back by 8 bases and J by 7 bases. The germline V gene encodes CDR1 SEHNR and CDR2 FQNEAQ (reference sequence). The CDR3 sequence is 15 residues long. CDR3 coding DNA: TGTGCCAGCGACCAGCGGGAGGGCCAGGGCGGGGAGCTGTTTTTT. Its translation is CASDQREGQGGELFF. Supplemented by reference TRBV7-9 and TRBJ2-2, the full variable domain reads DTGVSQNPRHKITKRGQNVTFRCDPISEHNRLYWYRQTLGQGPEFLTYFQNEAQLEKSRLLSDRFSAERPKGSFSTLEIQRTEQGDSAMYLCASDQREGQGGELFFGEGSRLTVL.

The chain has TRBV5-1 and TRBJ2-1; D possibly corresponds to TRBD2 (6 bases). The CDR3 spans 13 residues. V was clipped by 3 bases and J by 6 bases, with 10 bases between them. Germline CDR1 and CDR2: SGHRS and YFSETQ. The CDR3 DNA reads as TGCGCCAGCAGCTGGAGCGGGCGCAATGAGCAGTTCTTC. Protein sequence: CASSWSGRNEQFF. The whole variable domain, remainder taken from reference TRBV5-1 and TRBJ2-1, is KAGVTQTPRYLIKTRGQQVTLSCSPISGHRSVSWYQQTPGQGLQFLFEYFSETQRNKGNFPGRFSGRQFSNSRSEMNVSTLELGDSALYLCASSWSGRNEQFFGPGTRLTVL.

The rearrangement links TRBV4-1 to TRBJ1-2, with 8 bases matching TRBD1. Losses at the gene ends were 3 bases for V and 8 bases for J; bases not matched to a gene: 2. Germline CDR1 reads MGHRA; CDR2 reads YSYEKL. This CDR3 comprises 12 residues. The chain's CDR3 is CASSHRGRGYTF. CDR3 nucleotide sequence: TGCGCCAGCAGCCACAGGGGGCGAGGCTACACCTTC.

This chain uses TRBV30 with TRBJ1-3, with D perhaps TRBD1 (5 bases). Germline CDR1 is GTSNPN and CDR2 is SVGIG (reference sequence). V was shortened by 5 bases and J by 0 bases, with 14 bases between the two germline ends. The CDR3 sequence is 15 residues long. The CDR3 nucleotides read TGTGCCTGGGTAGGGGTTCCCTCCTCTGGAAACACCATATATTTT. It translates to CAWVGVPSSGNTIYF.

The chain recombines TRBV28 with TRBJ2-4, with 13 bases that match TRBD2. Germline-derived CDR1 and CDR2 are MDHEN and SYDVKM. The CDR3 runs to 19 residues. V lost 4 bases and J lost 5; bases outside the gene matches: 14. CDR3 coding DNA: TGTGCCAGCAGTTGCGTCCTTGCTACTAGCGGGAGGGCCCAAAACATTCAGTACTTC. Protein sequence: CASSCVLATSGRAQNIQYF.

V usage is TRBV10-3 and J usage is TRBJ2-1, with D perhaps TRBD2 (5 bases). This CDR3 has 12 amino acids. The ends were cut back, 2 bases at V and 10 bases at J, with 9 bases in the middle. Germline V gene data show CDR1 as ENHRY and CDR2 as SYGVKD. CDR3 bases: TGTGCCATCAGTGAGGGGAGAGAGGAGCAGTTCTTC. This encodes CAISEGREEQFF.

For the CDR3, the DNA is TGTGCCAGTAGTATTAAGCAGGGAACCGCAGACTATGGCTACACCTTC. This gives the protein CASSIKQGTADYGYTF. This chain links TRBV19 with TRBJ1-2; D is possibly TRBD1 (5 bases). V was trimmed by 3 bases and J by 3 bases, leaving 17 bases between them. The CDR3 covers 16 residues. CDR1 LNHDA and CDR2 SQIVND come from the germline V gene (reference sequence).

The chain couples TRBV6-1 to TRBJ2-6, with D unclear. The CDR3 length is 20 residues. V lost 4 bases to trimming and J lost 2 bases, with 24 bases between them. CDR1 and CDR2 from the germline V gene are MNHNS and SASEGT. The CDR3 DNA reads TGTGCCAGCAGTGCCGGCGGTATCCGTCTAGATCGGGCTGGGGCCAACGTCCTGACTTTC. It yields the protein CASSAGGIRLDRAGANVLTF.

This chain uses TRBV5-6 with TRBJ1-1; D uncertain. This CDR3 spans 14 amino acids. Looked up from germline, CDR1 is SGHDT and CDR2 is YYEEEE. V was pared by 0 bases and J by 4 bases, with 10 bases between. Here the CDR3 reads CASSLVGGSTEAFF. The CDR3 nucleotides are TGTGCCAGCAGCTTGGTAGGCGGGAGCACTGAAGCTTTCTTT.

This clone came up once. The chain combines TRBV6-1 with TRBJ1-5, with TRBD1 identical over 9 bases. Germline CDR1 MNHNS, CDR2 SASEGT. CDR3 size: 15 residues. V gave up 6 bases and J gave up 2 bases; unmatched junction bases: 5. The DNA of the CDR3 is TGTGCCAGCAGGCCCCGGACAGGGGGCAATCAGCCCCAGCATTTT. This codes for CASRPRTGGNQPQHF.

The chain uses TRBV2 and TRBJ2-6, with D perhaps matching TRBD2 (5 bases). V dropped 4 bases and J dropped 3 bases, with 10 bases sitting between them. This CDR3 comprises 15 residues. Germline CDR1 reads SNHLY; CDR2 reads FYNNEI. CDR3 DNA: TGTGCCAGCAGTGGCCCCGGGGATGGGGCCAACGTCCTGACTTTC. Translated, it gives CASSGPGDGANVLTF. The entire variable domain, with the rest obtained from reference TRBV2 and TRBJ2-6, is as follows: EPEVTQTPSHQVTQMGQEVILRCVPISNHLYFYWYRQILGQKVEFLVSFYNNEISEKSEIFDDQFSVERPDGSNFTLKIRSTKLEDSAMYFCASSGPGDGANVLTFGAGSRLTVL.

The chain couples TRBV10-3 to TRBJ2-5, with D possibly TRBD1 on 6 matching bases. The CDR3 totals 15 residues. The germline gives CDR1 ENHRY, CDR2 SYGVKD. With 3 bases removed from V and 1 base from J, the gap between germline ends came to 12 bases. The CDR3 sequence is CAISERMGAQETQYF. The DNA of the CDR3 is TGTGCCATCAGTGAAAGGATGGGGGCCCAAGAGACCCAGTACTTC.